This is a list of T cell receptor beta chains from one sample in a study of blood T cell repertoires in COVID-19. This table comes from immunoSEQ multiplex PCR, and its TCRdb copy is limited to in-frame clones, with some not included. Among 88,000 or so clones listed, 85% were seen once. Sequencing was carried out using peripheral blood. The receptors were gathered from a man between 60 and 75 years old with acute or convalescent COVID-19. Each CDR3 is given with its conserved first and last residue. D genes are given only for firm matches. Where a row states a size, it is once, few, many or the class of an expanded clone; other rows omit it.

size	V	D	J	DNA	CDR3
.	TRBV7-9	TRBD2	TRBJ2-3	TGTGCCAGCAGCGCAGACCTAGCGGGAGCTACAGATACGCAGTATTTT	CASSADLAGATDTQYF
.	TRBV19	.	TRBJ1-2	TGTGCCAGTAGTCCTCAAGGGGGACAAGACTATGGCTACACCTTC	CASSPQGGQDYGYTF
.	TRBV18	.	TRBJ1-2	TGTGCCAGCTCACCACCGGTGACGGGGTATGGCTACACCTTC	CASSPPVTGYGYTF
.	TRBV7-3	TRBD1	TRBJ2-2	TGTGCCAGCAGCCAGAGGACAGGGAGAATGTCTACCGGGGAGCTGTTTTTT	CASSQRTGRMSTGELFF
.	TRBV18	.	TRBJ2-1	TGTGCCAGCTCCGATTCTAGCGACTACAATGAGCAGTTCTTC	CASSDSSDYNEQFF
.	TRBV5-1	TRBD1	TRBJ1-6	TGCGCCAGCAGCTTACAGGGGGCGCAAAATTCACCCCTCCACTTT	CASSLQGAQNSPLHF
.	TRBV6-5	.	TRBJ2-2	TGTGCCAGCAGCCTACTTTCACAGGGAATCGGGGAGCTGTTTTTT	CASSLLSQGIGELFF
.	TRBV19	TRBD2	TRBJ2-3	TGTGCCAGTAGTCTACGACTAGCGGGACGCACAGATACGCAGTATTTT	CASSLRLAGRTDTQYF
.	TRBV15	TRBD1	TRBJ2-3	TGTGCCACCAGAGAAACAGGGGGAGATACGCAGTATTTT	CATRETGGDTQYF
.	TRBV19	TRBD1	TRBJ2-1	TGTGCCAGTAGTAACCGACAGGGCACTTACAATGAGCAGTTCTTC	CASSNRQGTYNEQFF
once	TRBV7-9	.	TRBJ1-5	TGTGCCAGCAGCCGGGGGGGAGACAATCAGCCCCAGCATTTT	CASSRGGDNQPQHF
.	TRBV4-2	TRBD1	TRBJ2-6	TGTGCCAGCAGCCCAACAGGGGTTGATGGGGCCAACGTCCTGACTTTC	CASSPTGVDGANVLTF
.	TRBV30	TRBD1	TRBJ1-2	TGTGCCTGGGGGACAGCTAACTATGGCTACACCTTC	CAWGTANYGYTF
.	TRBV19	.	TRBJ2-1	TGTGCCAGTAGTATAGATGAGACAGGACACAATGAGCAGTTCTTC	CASSIDETGHNEQFF
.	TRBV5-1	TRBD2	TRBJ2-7	TGCGCCAGCAGCTTGAGTCTAGCGGGGAGCGAGCAGTACTTC	CASSLSLAGSEQYF
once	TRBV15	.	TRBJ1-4	TGTGCCACCAGCAGAGGGCTAGCGAATGAAAAACTGTTTTTT	CATSRGLANEKLFF
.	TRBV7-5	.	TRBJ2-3	TGTGTCAGAAGCTTAATCTTTCAGGGAAGCACAGATACGCAGTATTTT	CVRSLIFQGSTDTQYF
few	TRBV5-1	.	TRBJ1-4	TGCGCCAGCAAAGAGAGGCCTTCAACTAATGAAAAACTGTTTTTT	CASKERPSTNEKLFF
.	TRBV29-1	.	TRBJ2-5	TGCAGCGTTGAAGGACTCAGGGTAGTGTTGGGGACCCAGTACTTC	CSVEGLRVVLGTQYF
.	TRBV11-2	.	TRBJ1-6	TGTGCCAGCAGTTCCGACAGCCTGGGGTATTCACCCCTCCACTTT	CASSSDSLGYSPLHF
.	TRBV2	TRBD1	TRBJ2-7	TGTGCCAGCAGTAGGACAGGTTACGAGCAGTACTTC	CASSRTGYEQYF
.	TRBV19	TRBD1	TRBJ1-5	TGTGCCAGTAGTATGGCCCCATTCGCCCGGGACAGAACGAATCAGCCCCAGCATTTT	CASSMAPFARDRTNQPQHF
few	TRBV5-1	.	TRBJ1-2	TGCGCCAGCAGCTTGGGGGAGAACTATGGCTACACCTTC	CASSLGENYGYTF
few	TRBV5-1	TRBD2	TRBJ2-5	TGCGCCAGCAGCTTGCAGCGGGGGCCACAAGAGACCCAGTACTTC	CASSLQRGPQETQYF
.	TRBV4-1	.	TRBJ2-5	TGCGCCAGCAGCCAAGAGTTCCAGGTGGCTCTCGCGGGTTTCGAGACCCAGTACTTC	CASSQEFQVALAGFETQYF
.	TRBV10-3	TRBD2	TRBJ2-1	TGTGCCATCAGTGCTGGGACTAGTCTCCATGAGCAGTTCTTC	CAISAGTSLHEQFF
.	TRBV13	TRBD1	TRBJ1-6	TGTGCCAGCAGCCCCGGGACAGGGAATTCACCCCTCCACTTT	CASSPGTGNSPLHF
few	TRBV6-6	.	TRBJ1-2	TGTGCCAGCAGTTACTCGGGGCGGTTAGCGGGTGGCTACACCTTC	CASSYSGRLAGGYTF
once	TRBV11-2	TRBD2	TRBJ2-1	TGTGCCAGCACCTTTGGACTAGCGGGCCCTCTTGAGCAGTTCTTC	CASTFGLAGPLEQFF
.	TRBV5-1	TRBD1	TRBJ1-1	TGCGCCAGCAGCTTTCGGGACAGGGTAGGGAACACTGAAGCTTTCTTT	CASSFRDRVGNTEAFF
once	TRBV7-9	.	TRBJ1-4	TGTGCCAGCAGCCCCGACACCAATGAAAAACTGTTTTTT	CASSPDTNEKLFF
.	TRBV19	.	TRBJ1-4	TGTGCCAGTAGTATAGAGGGCAGGCGTAATGAAAAACTGTTTTTT	CASSIEGRRNEKLFF
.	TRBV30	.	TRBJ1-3	TGTGCCTGGAGTGTAGGGGATTCTGGAAACACCATATATTTT	CAWSVGDSGNTIYF
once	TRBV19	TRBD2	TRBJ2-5	TGTGCCAGTAGTCTGACTAGCGGGGGGGCGGAGACCCAGTACTTC	CASSLTSGGAETQYF
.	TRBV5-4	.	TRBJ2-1	TGTGCCAGCAGCTTGGCGGGACTCCTATACAATGAGCAGTTCTTC	CASSLAGLLYNEQFF
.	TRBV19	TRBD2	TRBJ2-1	TGTGCCAGTAGTGGCGGGGGGGCAGGACTCGGTGAGCAGTTCTTC	CASSGGGAGLGEQFF
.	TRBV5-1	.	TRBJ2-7	TGCGCCAGCAGCAGCGGACGGTTCGTTTACGAGCAGTACTTC	CASSSGRFVYEQYF
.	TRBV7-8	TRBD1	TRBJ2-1	TGTGCCAGCAGCTTAGCGTGGGACAGAAGCGTCAATGAGCAGTTCTTC	CASSLAWDRSVNEQFF
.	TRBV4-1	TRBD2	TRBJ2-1	TGCGCCAGCAGCCAAGTTAGCGGGTCGGCCAATGAGCAGTTCTTC	CASSQVSGSANEQFF
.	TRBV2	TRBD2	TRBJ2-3	TGTGCCAGCAGTGATGACAGCGGGGGAGGCACAGATACGCAGTATTTT	CASSDDSGGGTDTQYF